The 2 T cell receptor beta chains below all came from one sample that was sequenced in a study of T cells expressing NK-cell markers. TCRdb reprocessed the 5' RACE reads and keeps a single row for each CDR3 protein, giving no DNA. The sample holds over 350,000 distinct CDR3 sequences. The sequencing input was blood T cells: a sorted CD56 or NKG2C T cell subset, CD4+ or CD8+ T cells, or bulk PBMC T cells (not recorded which). These receptors were collected from a woman in her forties or fifties in good health.

V and J are TRBV14 and TRBJ2-3; as DNA is missing, the TRBD1 call by TCRdb cannot be tested. Germline assignment: CDR1 SGHDN and CDR2 FVKESK. The CDR3 loop spans 17 amino acids. The CDR3 sequence: CASSHLLGQANTDTQYF.

The chain combines TRBV24-1 with TRBJ2-1; TCRdb reports TRBD2, a call that lacks DNA to check it against. The CDR3 has 14 residues. Germline CDR1 and CDR2: KGHDR and SFDVKD. The CDR3 protein is CATGTSGIYNEQFF.